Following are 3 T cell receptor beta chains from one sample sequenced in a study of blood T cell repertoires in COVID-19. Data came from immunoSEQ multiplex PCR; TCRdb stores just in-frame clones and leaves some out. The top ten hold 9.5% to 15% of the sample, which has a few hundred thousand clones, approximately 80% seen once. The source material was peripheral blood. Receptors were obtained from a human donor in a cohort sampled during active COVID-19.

The CDR3 sequence is CASSEEGQGNTEAFF. The CDR3 nucleotides are TGTGCCAGCAGTGAAGAAGGACAGGGGAACACTGAAGCTTTCTTT. The genes are TRBV2 and TRBJ1-1, with 8 bases identical to TRBD1. With 1 base clipped from V and 1 base from J, the junction kept 2 bases outside the gene matches. Germline V lookup: CDR1 SNHLY, CDR2 FYNNEI. The CDR3 sequence is 15 residues long.

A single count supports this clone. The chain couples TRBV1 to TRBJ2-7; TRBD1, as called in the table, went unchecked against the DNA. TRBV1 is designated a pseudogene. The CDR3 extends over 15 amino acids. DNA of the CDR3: TGCACCAGCAGCCCCTCCTCGGCCAGGGTGAGGAAGCAGTACTTC. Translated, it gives CTSSPSSARVRKQYF.

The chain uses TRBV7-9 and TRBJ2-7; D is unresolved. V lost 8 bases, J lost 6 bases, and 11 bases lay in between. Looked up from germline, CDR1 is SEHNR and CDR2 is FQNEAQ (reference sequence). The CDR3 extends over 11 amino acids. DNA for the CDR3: TGTGCCAGCCGGAGAGAAGGCGAGCAGTACTTC. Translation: CASRREGEQYF.